This TCR beta chain was retrieved from a study of regulatory T cells in long-lasting Graves disease (dated by TCRdb to about 2021). Study-level background: To count as having persistent Graves' disease, a patient had to have received antithyroid drug treatment for over 5 years with TSH receptor autoantibodies remaining persistently positive. Peripheral blood TCR sequencing and RNA sequencing compared persistent Graves' disease patients with newly diagnosed Graves' disease patients. The study was conducted in China and was registered as a clinical trial. A total of around 35 samples were covered by TCR sequencing, comprising some 13 persistent and roughly 20 newly diagnosed Graves' disease patients. On average, persistent Graves' disease patients in the clinical cohort had been on antithyroid drugs for approximately ten years.

A note on this clonotype: Its antigen is not yet known. An end of the junction differs from the germline gene, which may be a read error.

This specimen's time point label, interpreted: persistent/refractory GD, antithyroid drugs over 5 years with positive TRAb. RNA was extracted from PBMCs in TRIzol for both TCR sequencing and RNA sequencing. The diagnosis of Graves' disease was made according to American Thyroid Association guidelines. Recruitment of patients was carried out at an endocrinology department in Xi'an, China. From each patient, about 8.9 milliliters of peripheral blood was collected into an EDTA anticoagulant tube. Ficoll Paque Plus density gradient separation was used to isolate PBMCs, and no additional T cell sorting was done. An Agilent 2100 Bioanalyzer and agarose gel were used to check RNA quality, while a NanoDrop 2000 measured RNA concentration. Library creation used multiplex PCR. For sequencing, an Illumina HiSeq 4000 was employed. iRepertoire HTBI primers and Arm-PCR amplification of CDR3 regions were used to construct TCR beta libraries. Gel purification was performed on PCR products prior to sequencing. Concerning the study's data processing: Gene usage analysis of CDR3 amino acid clonotypes relied on the roughly 64 TRBV and fewer than 15 TRBJ segments identified across samples. COPE and FqMerger were used to merge filtered high-quality paired reads into contigs. BLAST was used to align contigs to the IMGT TRBV, TRBD and TRBJ reference genes, and CDR3 was defined following IMGT. Highly expanded clones were defined as clonotypes with a frequency above 0.1%. Repertoire diversity was measured by Shannon entropy, and V-J evenness by the Gini coefficient. A clonotype found in more than one individual was treated as public. Using fastp at Q25 and MiXCR, TCRdb reprocessed the public reads and kept productive beta chains. One record per CDR3 amino acid sequence lists the most common genes and DNA. These V and J calls originate from TCRdb's pipeline instead of the authors' own analysis. The sample includes a few hundred thousand distinct CDR3 sequences, with 23% observed a single time. Jointly, the top ten make up approximately 26% of the sample.

Overall study results and their limits: Only the TCR beta chain was sequenced and analyzed. The small sample size was acknowledged by the authors as a limitation that may reduce accuracy. Peripheral blood alone was examined, since thyroid tissue, which constituted the primary lesion, could not be accessed. Compared with newly diagnosed patients, persistent Graves' disease patients had lower TCR Shannon entropy and fewer highly expanded clones, which suggests clonal expansion. Patients with persistent disease shared more public clonotypes (fewer than 3,000) than newly diagnosed patients did (more than 900).

This receptor was obtained from a female donor with Graves disease. Sequences were derived from peripheral blood mononuclear cells (PBMCs), sampled when the disease was refractory, from a patient treated with antithyroid drugs.

The CDR3 is CASSLVGGNYGQYF. The DNA sequence is given as TGTGCCAGCAGCTTAGTGGGGGGAAACTACGGGCAGTACTTC. The V and J genes are TRBV7-8 and TRBJ2-7; TRBD2 is perhaps the D gene, given 6 matching bases. The CDR3 covers 14 residues, taking in both the cysteine and the phenylalanine. Solely the CDR3 DNA is kept, with 42 bases framed from the first base. The germline V gene specifies SGHVS as CDR1 and FQNEAQ as CDR2.